These T cell receptor beta chains were read from a single sample in a study of blood T cell repertoires in COVID-19. TCRdb's copy holds only in-frame clones and misses some; the assay was immunoSEQ multiplex PCR. The sample lists around 260,000 clones, roughly 90% seen once, with approximately 2% in the top ten. Specimen: peripheral blood. The origin of the receptors is a man aged 30-40 years with active or convalescent COVID-19. The CDR3 runs from the conserved cysteine through the conserved F or W. D genes are given only for firm matches. Size is stated for part of the rows, as once, few or many counts, or as a class when the clone is expanded.

TRBV7-9	TRBJ1-5	.	.	16	CASSPAGWGQDQPQHF	TGTGCCAGCAGCCCGGCGGGGTGGGGCCAAGATCAGCCCCAGCATTTT
TRBV7-2	TRBJ2-1	.	.	14	CASSPGIINNEQFF	TGTGCCAGCAGCCCGGGAATCATTAACAATGAGCAGTTCTTC
TRBV5-4	TRBJ1-6	TRBD1	.	13	CATTTGEYSPLHF	TGTGCCACCACGACAGGGGAATATTCACCCCTCCACTTT
TRBV19	TRBJ2-7	.	.	13	CASSPSGVYEQYF	TGTGCCAGTAGTCCGTCCGGGGTTTACGAGCAGTACTTC
TRBV5-1	TRBJ2-1	.	.	16	CASSAGGSGRFNEQFF	TGCGCCAGCAGCGCCGGGGGTAGCGGAAGATTCAATGAGCAGTTCTTC
TRBV12-3/TRBV12-4	TRBJ1-1	.	.	13	CASSGGGDTEAFF	TGTGCCAGCAGTGGGGGGGGCGACACTGAAGCTTTCTTT
TRBV7-2	TRBJ2-5	.	few	13	CASSLTGKETQYF	TGTGCCAGCAGCTTAACAGGGAAAGAGACCCAGTACTTC
TRBV5-4	TRBJ2-7	.	.	14	CASSLGPGAHEQYF	TGTGCCAGCAGCTTGGGTCCGGGTGCCCACGAGCAGTACTTC
TRBV7-9	TRBJ2-3	.	.	13	CASRVTGTDTQYF	TGTGCCAGCAGGGTCACGGGCACAGATACGCAGTATTTT
TRBV7-2	TRBJ1-1	.	.	12	CASSPPMRSAFF	TGTGCCAGCAGCCCCCCGATGCGGTCGGCTTTCTTT
TRBV18	TRBJ2-2	TRBD2	.	18	CASSHGLAGEMNTGELFF	TGTGCCAGCTCTCACGGACTAGCGGGGGAGATGAACACCGGGGAGCTGTTTTTT
TRBV6-1	TRBJ1-1	.	.	15	CASSELTDPNTEAFF	TGTGCCAGCAGTGAATTAACAGACCCGAACACTGAAGCTTTCTTT
TRBV7-9	TRBJ1-3	.	.	14	CASSLDSSGNTIYF	TGTGCCAGCAGCTTAGACAGTTCTGGAAACACCATATATTTT
TRBV4-3	TRBJ2-2	TRBD1	.	18	CASSHLLPGTGDTGELFF	TGCGCCAGCAGCCATCTCCTTCCAGGGACAGGGGACACCGGGGAGCTGTTTTTT
TRBV27	TRBJ1-4	TRBD1	.	14	CASSTGQLNEKLFF	TGTGCCAGCAGTACGGGACAGTTAAATGAAAAACTGTTTTTT
TRBV7-2	TRBJ2-1	.	.	17	CASSLGAGRSSYNEQFF	TGTGCCAGCAGCTTAGGGGCGGGACGGAGCTCCTACAATGAGCAGTTCTTC
TRBV19	TRBJ2-2	TRBD1	.	15	CASNWRQGVTGELFF	TGTGCCAGTAATTGGAGACAGGGTGTCACCGGGGAGCTGTTTTTT
TRBV24-1	TRBJ2-1	TRBD1	.	21	CATSVFLGQGEILQSYNEQFF	TGTGCCACCAGTGTTTTCCTAGGACAGGGCGAAATACTACAATCCTACAATGAGCAGTTCTTC
TRBV7-3	TRBJ2-3	TRBD2	.	15	CASSSGGSSTDTQYF	TGTGCCAGCAGCAGCGGGGGGTCTAGCACAGATACGCAGTATTTT
TRBV3-1/TRBV3-2	TRBJ2-1	.	.	18	CASSQGLARLSSYNEQFF	TGTGCCAGCAGCCAAGGCCTCGCCAGGCTTAGCTCCTACAATGAGCAGTTCTTC
TRBV9	TRBJ1-6	.	.	14	CASSGTAGNSPLHF	TGTGCCAGCAGCGGTACGGCAGGGAATTCACCCCTCCACTTT
TRBV5-1	TRBJ1-2	.	.	13	CASSLEGGYGYTF	TGCGCCAGCAGCTTGGAAGGGGGCTATGGCTACACCTTC
TRBV6-6	TRBJ2-1	.	.	13	CASSPGSYNEQFF	TGTGCCAGCAGCCCCGGGTCCTACAATGAGCAGTTCTTC
TRBV11-2	TRBJ2-3	TRBD2	.	16	CASSLRGLAATDTQYF	TGTGCCAGCAGCTTGAGGGGACTAGCGGCCACAGATACGCAGTATTTT
TRBV9	TRBJ1-6	.	.	18	CASSVADEGEVSNSPLHF	TGTGCCAGCAGCGTAGCGGATGAGGGGGAAGTTAGTAATTCACCCCTCCACTTT
TRBV4-1	TRBJ1-1	TRBD1	.	17	CASSQDPGQGSLNEAFF	TGCGCCAGCAGCCAAGATCCCGGACAGGGGTCTTTGAATGAAGCTTTCTTT
TRBV9	TRBJ1-2	.	.	18	CASSANGHNRNPNYGYTF	TGTGCCAGCAGCGCAAACGGACACAACAGGAACCCTAACTATGGCTACACCTTC
TRBV12-3/TRBV12-4	TRBJ1-2	.	.	13	CASSTTTNYGYTF	TGTGCCAGCAGCACCACTACTAACTATGGCTACACCTTC
TRBV11-2	TRBJ1-6	.	once	13	CASSHMRRSPLHF	TGTGCCAGCAGCCACATGCGGCGTTCACCCCTCCACTTT
TRBV7-2	TRBJ2-5	TRBD2	few	16	CASSLATSGGQETQYF	TGTGCCAGCAGTTTAGCGACTAGCGGGGGTCAAGAGACCCAGTACTTC
TRBV24-1	TRBJ2-1	TRBD2	once	16	CATSDSSGGNYNEQFF	TGTGCCACCAGTGACTCTAGCGGGGGGAATTACAATGAGCAGTTCTTC
TRBV29-1	TRBJ1-1	.	.	11	CSVDTNTEAFF	TGCAGCGTAGACACGAACACTGAAGCTTTCTTT
TRBV5-4	TRBJ2-3	TRBD2	.	15	CASSRGTRGADTQYF	TGTGCCAGCAGCCGAGGGACTAGGGGCGCAGATACGCAGTATTTT
TRBV4-2	TRBJ2-3	.	.	15	CASSPTAGTTDTQYF	TGTGCCAGCAGCCCAACGGCGGGGACCACAGATACGCAGTATTTT
TRBV11-2	TRBJ1-2	TRBD1	.	13	CASSLSGGYGYTF	TGTGCCAGCAGCTTATCAGGGGGCTATGGCTACACCTTC
TRBV2	TRBJ1-2	.	.	15	CASSEAQGTNYGYTF	TGTGCCAGCAGTGAAGCTCAGGGGACTAACTATGGCTACACCTTC
TRBV6-5	TRBJ1-1	.	.	14	CASSYLSMNTEAFF	TGTGCCAGCAGTTACTTGTCAATGAACACTGAAGCTTTCTTT
TRBV5-1	TRBJ2-7	.	.	14	CASSPVGSSYEQYF	TGCGCCAGCAGCCCAGTAGGGAGCTCCTACGAGCAGTACTTC
TRBV4-3	TRBJ2-3	TRBD1	.	13	CASSPWGTGAQYF	TGCGCCAGCAGCCCCTGGGGGACAGGGGCGCAGTATTTT
TRBV5-6	TRBJ1-3	TRBD1	once	16	CASSLHGTGVRITIYF	TGTGCCAGCAGCTTGCACGGGACAGGGGTTCGGATCACCATATATTTT
TRBV19	TRBJ1-5	.	.	15	CASRGASHSNQPQHF	TGTGCCAGTAGGGGCGCCAGCCATAGCAATCAGCCCCAGCATTTT
TRBV5-1	TRBJ2-7	TRBD2	.	14	CASSRSGGAYEQYF	TGCGCCAGCAGCCGTAGCGGGGGTGCCTACGAGCAGTACTTC
TRBV4-3	TRBJ2-7	.	.	14	CASSQGTVSYEQYF	TGCGCCAGCAGCCAAGGTACAGTGTCCTACGAGCAGTACTTC